Listed below are T cell receptor beta chains from one sample, sequenced in a study of high-grade serous ovarian cancer treatment subgroups. Sequencing was performed with immunoSEQ multiplex PCR; in TCRdb, only in-frame clones are kept and a portion is missing. Here the sample spans 4,900 or so clones, under 80% being singletons. The sequenced sample was tumor tissue. The receptors here all came from a human donor with high-grade serous ovarian cancer. The CDR3 runs from the conserved cysteine through the conserved F or W. The D gene is left open where the match is weak. Clone size appears in some rows only: once, few, many, or a class for an expanded clone.

cdr3_length	j_call	v_call	d_call	clone_size	cdr3_aa	cdr3_nt
15	TRBJ1-5	TRBV11-3	.	.	CASSLDRGPDQPQHF	TGTGCCAGCAGCTTAGACAGGGGCCCGGATCAGCCCCAGCATTTT
18	TRBJ2-7	TRBV10-2	TRBD1	few	CASSRGTRKGQNSYEQYF	TGCGCCAGCAGCCGCGGCACCCGAAAGGGACAGAACTCCTACGAGCAGTACTTC
14	TRBJ2-3	TRBV7-7	.	.	CASSLGGRKDTQYF	TGTGCCAGCAGCTTAGGAGGGCGTAAAGATACGCAGTATTTT
15	TRBJ1-1	TRBV18	.	few	CASSGGGSGATEAFF	TGTGCCAGCTCTGGCGGGGGATCGGGGGCCACTGAAGCTTTCTTT
12	TRBJ1-1	TRBV11-3	.	.	CASSFSETEAFF	TGTGCCAGCAGCTTTAGTGAGACTGAAGCTTTCTTT
15	TRBJ2-1	TRBV18	.	.	CASSLTRDFYNEQFF	TGTGCCAGCTCACTTACTAGGGACTTTTACAATGAGCAGTTCTTC
15	TRBJ1-1	TRBV11-2	.	.	CASSFGQNFDTEAFF	TGTGCCAGCAGCTTCGGACAGAACTTTGACACTGAAGCTTTCTTT
16	TRBJ1-4	TRBV25-1	TRBD1	.	CASSSRWRTGDEKLFF	TGTGCCAGCAGTTCGAGGTGGAGGACAGGGGATGAAAAACTGTTTTTT
13	TRBJ1-6	TRBV11-3	.	.	CASSLGYNSPLHF	TGTGCCAGCAGCTTGGGGTACAATTCACCCCTCCACTTT
15	TRBJ2-5	TRBV19	.	.	CASSIGTSFGETQYF	TGTGCCAGTAGTATAGGGACGTCGTTCGGCGAGACCCAGTACTTC
19	TRBJ2-1	TRBV11-2	.	few	CASSLDRFGTLHTYNEQFF	TGTGCCAGCAGCTTAGATAGGTTCGGCACACTTCATACATACAATGAGCAGTTCTTC
13	TRBJ2-7	TRBV5-1	TRBD1	.	CASSWGQEGIQYF	TGCGCCAGCAGCTGGGGACAGGAAGGGATCCAGTACTTC
14	TRBJ1-2	TRBV5-1	.	.	CASRQLTANYGYTF	TGCGCCAGTCGACAGCTCACCGCTAACTATGGCTACACCTTC
16	TRBJ1-6	TRBV7-8	TRBD1	.	CASSLVPGQGYSPLHF	TGTGCCAGCAGCTTGGTACCGGGACAGGGATATTCACCCCTCCACTTT
16	TRBJ1-3	TRBV19	.	.	CASSIGSPQSGNTIYF	TGTGCCAGTAGTATCGGCAGCCCACAATCTGGAAACACCATATATTTT
15	TRBJ1-5	TRBV21-1	.	.	CASTKDRGSRQPQHF	TGTGCCAGCACCAAGGACAGGGGGTCGCGCCAGCCCCAGCATTTT
15	TRBJ1-1	TRBV15	.	.	CATSRGSGEDAEAFF	TGTGCCACCAGCAGAGGTTCAGGGGAGGACGCTGAAGCTTTCTTT
17	TRBJ2-6	TRBV5-1	TRBD2	.	CASSLELAGAGANVLTF	TGCGCCAGCAGCTTGGAACTAGCGGGAGCCGGGGCCAACGTCCTGACTTTC
17	TRBJ2-6	TRBV5-4	.	.	CASSIQPGVSGANVLTF	TGTGCCAGCAGCATCCAACCAGGCGTCTCTGGGGCCAACGTCCTGACTTTC
16	TRBJ2-2	TRBV7-6	TRBD1	.	CASSETGTGVTGELFF	TGTGCCAGCAGCGAGACCGGGACAGGGGTCACCGGGGAGCTGTTTTTT
14	TRBJ2-7	TRBV29-1	TRBD2	.	CSVEQAGGSYEQYF	TGCAGCGTTGAGCAAGCGGGAGGCTCCTACGAGCAGTACTTC
18	TRBJ2-1	TRBV11-2	TRBD2	once	CASSLLLGPSGRNNEQFF	TGTGCCAGCAGCTTACTCCTGGGGCCTAGCGGGAGAAACAATGAGCAGTTCTTC
14	TRBJ2-3	TRBV6-5	TRBD1	.	CASHDRASTDTQYF	TGTGCCAGTCACGACAGGGCTAGTACAGATACGCAGTATTTT
15	TRBJ2-5	TRBV19	TRBD1	.	CASSFRTGAVETQYF	TGTGCCAGTAGTTTCCGGACAGGGGCGGTAGAGACCCAGTACTTC
17	TRBJ1-2	TRBV10-2	.	once	CASSEPGGVDENYGYTF	TGCGCCAGCAGTGAGCCGGGAGGGGTAGACGAGAACTATGGCTACACCTTC
15	TRBJ2-5	TRBV7-9	.	once	CASSLVGDIQETQYF	TGTGCCAGCAGCTTAGTCGGGGACATCCAAGAGACCCAGTACTTC